Listed here is a single T cell receptor (beta chain). It has no known antigen specificity. Qualities for individual bases were not recorded, and no much larger clone is one base off. The CDR3 measures 16 amino acids from cysteine to phenylalanine. Here the CDR3 DNA is all that survives: 48 bases in frame from base 1. TCRbeta CDR3 regions were amplified from genomic DNA by means of the immunoSEQ Assay, a bias-controlled multiplex PCR. The original methods were these. Nucleated cell counts per sample were estimated from amplification of reference gene primers within the assay. Sequence reads were collapsed and filtered to measure the absolute abundance of every unique TCRbeta CDR3 rearrangement. For each sample, productive Simpson clonality was calculated by taking the square root of Simpson's diversity index across productive rearrangements. Entries here come from immuneACCESS through TCRdb and include only in-frame sequences with V and J called. Some clones fail to appear in such tables; in the studies checked, an unresolved V gene covers under half of the shortfall, and the cause of the remainder is unknown. Clonal size and the V and J genes are those of that table, whereas D and trimming came from the DNA. The sample yields hundreds of thousands of clones; around nine tenths were counted once. Around 10% of the sample belongs to the ten largest clones.

The data derive from a study of blood T cell repertoires in COVID-19 (TCRdb year 2020). Background on the whole study: Samples from collaborators originated in the United States, Italy and Spain and spanned both the acute and convalescent phases of COVID-19. The prospective study material was composed of cDNA or gDNA derived from T cells, B-cell-depleted T cells, or PBMCs. Deeply sampled blood TCRbeta repertoires from subjects exposed to, actively infected with, or recovered from COVID-19 were included in the dataset. The repertoires were released in a freely available public database meant as a resource for research on the immune response to SARS-CoV-2. The samples were drawn from the first 160 participants of the ongoing ImmuneRACE study and from roughly 1,300 subjects provided by 6 global collaborators. Sample metadata almost always included a de-identified subject ID, COVID-19 status, age in years and sex. Where available, HLA class I and class II types were taken from metadata supplied by the sample provider and were not determined by assay-based typing. Results and caveats for the whole study, not just this receptor: The amount of clinical and demographic metadata varied by source and participant and was provided uncurated.

One collaborating source in Seattle enrolled patients while the patients were actively infected and followed the patients over time throughout the course of disease. Collaborating institutions collected whole blood in K2EDTA tubes following their own protocols. For TCRbeta analysis, collaborators shipped samples as frozen whole blood, isolated PBMCs, or DNA extracted from either of those sample types. Sequenced: peripheral blood. The TCR comes from a woman younger than 45 with COVID-19, enrolled during active disease. The chain employs TRBV1 and TRBJ1-2; the table gives TRBD1 as D, unverified against the DNA. TRBV1 is termed a pseudogene. For the CDR3, the sequence is CTSSQDEAGGYYGYTF. The nucleotide sequence reads TGCACCAGCAGCCAAGATGAGGCAGGGGGGTACTATGGCTACACCTTC.